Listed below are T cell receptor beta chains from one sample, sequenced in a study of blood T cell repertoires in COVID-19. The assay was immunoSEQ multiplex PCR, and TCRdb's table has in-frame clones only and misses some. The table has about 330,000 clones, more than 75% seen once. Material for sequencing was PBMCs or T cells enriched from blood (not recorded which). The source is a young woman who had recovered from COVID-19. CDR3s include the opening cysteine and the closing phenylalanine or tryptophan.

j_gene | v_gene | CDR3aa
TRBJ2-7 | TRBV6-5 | CASSSGLYEQYF
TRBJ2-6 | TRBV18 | CASSRGTGYSGANVLTF
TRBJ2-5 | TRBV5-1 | CASSYGLAGGQRQETQYF
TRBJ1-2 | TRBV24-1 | CATSDSDRVRGYTF
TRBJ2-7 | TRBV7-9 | CASSSGLVPDSYEQYF
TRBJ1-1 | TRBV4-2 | CASSHSDRVRVNTEAFF
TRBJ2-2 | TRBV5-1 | CASRTGTPNTGELFF
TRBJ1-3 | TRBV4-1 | CASSLGHLSGNTIYF
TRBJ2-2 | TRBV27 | CASSLLQANTGELFF
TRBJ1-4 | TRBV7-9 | CASSSSFGEKLFF
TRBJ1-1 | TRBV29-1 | CSVGAQRRAEAFF
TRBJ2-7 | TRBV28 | CASSLSGLIYEQYF
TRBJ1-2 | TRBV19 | CASSMTGLGSGYTF
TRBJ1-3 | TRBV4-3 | CASSQSFWGDTIYF
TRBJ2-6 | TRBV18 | CASSPLQGAAGANVLTF
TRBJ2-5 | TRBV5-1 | CASSLGVLLPAGGETQYF
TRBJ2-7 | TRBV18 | CASSPQQGTEQYF
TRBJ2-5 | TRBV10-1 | CASSESQGQETQYF
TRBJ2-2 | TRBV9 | CASSMTGPGTGELFF
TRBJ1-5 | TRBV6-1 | CASSERPLGEQPQHF
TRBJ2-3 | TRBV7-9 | CASSTWSTDTQYF
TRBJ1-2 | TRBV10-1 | CASSESTGDGYTF
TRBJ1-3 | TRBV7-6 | CASSKDRGNTIYF
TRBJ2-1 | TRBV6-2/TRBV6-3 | CASSYSRQGSNEQFF
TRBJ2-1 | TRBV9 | CASSSPGSYNEQFF
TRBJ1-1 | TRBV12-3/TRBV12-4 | CASSLKGDTEAFF
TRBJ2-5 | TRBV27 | CASSFIQGPPETQYF
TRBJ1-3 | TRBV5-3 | CARSFAPRQGKFSGNTIYF
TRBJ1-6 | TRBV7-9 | CASSLAGRAHYNSPLHF
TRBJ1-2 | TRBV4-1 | CASSLNPGGVNYGYTF
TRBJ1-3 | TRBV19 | CASSIRPGPGTGNTIYF
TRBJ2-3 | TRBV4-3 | CASSQDRSQRGGTDTQYF
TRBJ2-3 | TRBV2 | CASSLASGGGTDTQYF
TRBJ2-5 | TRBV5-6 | CASRPTGVAAETQYF
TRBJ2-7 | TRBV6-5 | CASSYAGGRGEQYF
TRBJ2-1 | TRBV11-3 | CASSKTSGGADEQFF
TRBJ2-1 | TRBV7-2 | CASSLGGDRDNEQFF
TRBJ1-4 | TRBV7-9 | CASSVNRGGEKLFF
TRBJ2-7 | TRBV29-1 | CSVCQGAPNEQYF